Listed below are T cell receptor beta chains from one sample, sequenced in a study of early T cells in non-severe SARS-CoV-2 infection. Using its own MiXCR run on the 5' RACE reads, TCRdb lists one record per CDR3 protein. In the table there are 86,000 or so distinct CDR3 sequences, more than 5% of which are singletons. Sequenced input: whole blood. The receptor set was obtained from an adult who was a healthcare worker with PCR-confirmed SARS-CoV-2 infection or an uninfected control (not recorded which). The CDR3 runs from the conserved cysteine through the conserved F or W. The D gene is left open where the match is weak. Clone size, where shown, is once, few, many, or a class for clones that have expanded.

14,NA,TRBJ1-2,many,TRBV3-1,TGTGCCAGCAGCCGTGGGGGGACCGACTATGGCTACACCTTC,CASSRGGTDYGYTF
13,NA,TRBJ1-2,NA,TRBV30,TGTGCCTGGAGTGTCGGCAGCAACTATGGCTACACCTTC,CAWSVGSNYGYTF
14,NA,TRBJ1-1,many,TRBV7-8,TGTGCCAGCAGCTTAGCAGGGATTGGGACTGAAGCTTTCTTT,CASSLAGIGTEAFF
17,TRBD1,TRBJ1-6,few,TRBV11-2,TGTGCCAGCAGCTTCCCTAGACAGGGCCTCTATAATTCACCCCTCCACTTT,CASSFPRQGLYNSPLHF
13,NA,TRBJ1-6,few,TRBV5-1,TGCGCCAGCAGCTTGGATAAGAATTCACCCCTCCACTTT,CASSLDKNSPLHF
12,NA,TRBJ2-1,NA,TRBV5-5,TGTGCCAGCAGCCCCGGACCGCCTGAGCAGTTCTTC,CASSPGPPEQFF
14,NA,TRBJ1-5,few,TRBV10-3,TGTGCCATCAGTGATTCGGGTAGCAATCAGCCCCAGCATTTT,CAISDSGSNQPQHF
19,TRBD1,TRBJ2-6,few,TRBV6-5,TGTGCCAGCAGTTCCCCATACCGGGACAGCAAAATCGGGGCCAACGTCCTGACTTTC,CASSSPYRDSKIGANVLTF
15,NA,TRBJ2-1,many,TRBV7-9,TGTGCCAGCAGCTCCAGGGTGTCGGTACGTGGTGAGCAGTTCTTC,CASSSRVSVRGEQFF
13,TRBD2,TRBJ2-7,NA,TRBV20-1,TGCAGTGCTGGGACTAGCGGGGGTAGGGAGCAGTACTTC,CSAGTSGGREQYF
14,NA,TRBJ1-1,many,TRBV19,TGTGCCAGTACCAAAACTTCAGCGAACACTGAAGCTTTCTTT,CASTKTSANTEAFF
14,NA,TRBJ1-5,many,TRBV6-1,TGTGCCAGCAGTGGCATGTATAGCAATCAGCCCCAGCATTTT,CASSGMYSNQPQHF
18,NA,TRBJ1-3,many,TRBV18,TGTGCCAGCTCACCGACGACAGGCACCCTCACCTCTGGAAACACCATATATTTT,CASSPTTGTLTSGNTIYF
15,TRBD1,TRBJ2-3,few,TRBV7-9,TGTGCCAGCAGCTACTGGACAGGGGGCACAGATACGCAGTATTTT,CASSYWTGGTDTQYF
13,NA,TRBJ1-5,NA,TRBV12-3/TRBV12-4,TGTGCCAGCAGACCCGGGGCCTGGGGGCCCCAGCATTTT,CASRPGAWGPQHF
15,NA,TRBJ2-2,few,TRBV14,TGTGCCAGCAGCCAAGTCTCTAAGGGCACCGGGGAGCTGTTTTTT,CASSQVSKGTGELFF
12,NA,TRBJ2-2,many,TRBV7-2,TGTGCCAGCAGCCTCTCTACTGGGGAGCTGTTTTTT,CASSLSTGELFF
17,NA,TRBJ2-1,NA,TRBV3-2,TGTGCCAGCAGCCAACACCAGGGGACGAGCTCCTACAATGAGCAGTTCTTC,CASSQHQGTSSYNEQFF
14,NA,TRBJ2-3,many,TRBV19,TGTGCCAGTTCCTGGTCCTCGGGCACAGATACGCAGTATTTT,CASSWSSGTDTQYF
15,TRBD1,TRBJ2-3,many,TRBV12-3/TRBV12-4,TGTGCCAGCAGCTCCGGGACAGGGCTCACAGATACGCAGTATTTT,CASSSGTGLTDTQYF
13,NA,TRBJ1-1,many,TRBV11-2,TGTGCCAGCAGCTCCGAGGGGGGGACTGAAGCTTTCTTT,CASSSEGGTEAFF
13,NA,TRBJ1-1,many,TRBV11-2,TGTGCCAGCAGCTTAGAACCAGGGACTGAAGCTTTCTTT,CASSLEPGTEAFF
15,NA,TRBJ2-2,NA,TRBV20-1,TGCAGTGCGGAAGATGGCGGGAAGGGGGCCGGGGAGCTGTTTTTT,CSAEDGGKGAGELFF
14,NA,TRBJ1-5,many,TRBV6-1,TGTGCCAGCAGTGAGTCTTGGCGCAATCAGCCCCAGCATTTT,CASSESWRNQPQHF
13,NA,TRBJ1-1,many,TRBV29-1,TGCAGCGTGCCCATTGGGGGGGACACTGAAGCTTTCTTT,CSVPIGGDTEAFF
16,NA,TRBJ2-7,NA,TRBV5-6,TGTGCCAGCAGCTTGGAGTCCCGCGGGACCTTCACCGAGCAGTACTTC,CASSLESRGTFTEQYF
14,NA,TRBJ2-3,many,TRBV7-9,TGTGCCAGCAGCTTAGTGGTGATTCCAGATACGCAGTATTTT,CASSLVVIPDTQYF
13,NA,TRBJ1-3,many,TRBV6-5,TGTGCCAGCATCTCGGGGGCTGGAAACACCATATATTTT,CASISGAGNTIYF
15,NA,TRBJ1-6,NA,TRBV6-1,TGTGCCAGCAGTGAAATCCTCAACGCGGGTTCACCCCTCCACTTT,CASSEILNAGSPLHF
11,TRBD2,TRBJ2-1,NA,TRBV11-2,TGTGCCAGCAGCCCGGGACTAGGGGAGTTCTTC,CASSPGLGEFF
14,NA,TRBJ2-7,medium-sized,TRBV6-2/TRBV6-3,TGTGCCAGCACCCAGGGCGTCGGGAGCTACGAGCAGTACTTC,CASTQGVGSYEQYF
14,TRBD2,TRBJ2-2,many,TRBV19,TGTGCCACCGGGGGGGGGGCACGAGGCGGGGAGCTGTTTTTT,CATGGGARGGELFF
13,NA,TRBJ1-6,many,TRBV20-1,TGCAGTGCGTTGGGGGTTGGAAATTCACCCCTCCACTTT,CSALGVGNSPLHF
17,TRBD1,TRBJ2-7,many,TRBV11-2,TGTGCCAGCAGCTCGTGGCCCGACAGGGGGTCTTCCTACGAGCAGTACTTC,CASSSWPDRGSSYEQYF
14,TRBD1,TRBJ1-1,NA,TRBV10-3,TGTGCCATCAGTGACGGACAGGGACACACTGAAGCTTTCTTT,CAISDGQGHTEAFF
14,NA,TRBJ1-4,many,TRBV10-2,TGCGCCAGCAGTACCGTGGGGCGGGATGAAAAACTGTTTTTT,CASSTVGRDEKLFF
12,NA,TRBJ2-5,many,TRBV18,TGTGCCAGCTCACCAGGGGTCGAGACCCAGTACTTC,CASSPGVETQYF
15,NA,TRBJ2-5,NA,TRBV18,TGTGCCAGCTCAACCGAGACAGAAGCCTCAGGGACCCAGTACTTC,CASSTETEASGTQYF
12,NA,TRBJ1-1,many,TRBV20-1,TGCAGTAGAGAAGAGTGGAGCACTGAAGCTTTCTTT,CSREEWSTEAFF
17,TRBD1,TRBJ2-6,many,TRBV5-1,TGCGCCAGCAGCCCGACTGCCCAGGGGGCTGGGGCCAACGTCCTGACTTTC,CASSPTAQGAGANVLTF
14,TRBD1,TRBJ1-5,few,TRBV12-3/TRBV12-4,TGTGCCAGCAGGACGACAGGGCCGAATCAGCCCCAGCATTTT,CASRTTGPNQPQHF
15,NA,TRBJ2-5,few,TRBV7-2,TGTGCCAGCAGCTTCCACGGGACGAGCCAAGAGACCCAGTACTTC,CASSFHGTSQETQYF
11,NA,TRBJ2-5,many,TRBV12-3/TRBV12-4,TGTGCCAGCAGTTTAAGGGAGACCCAGTACTTC,CASSLRETQYF
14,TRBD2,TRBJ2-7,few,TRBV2,TGTGCCAGCAGTGTTTCAGCGGGAACCCACGAGCAGTACTTC,CASSVSAGTHEQYF
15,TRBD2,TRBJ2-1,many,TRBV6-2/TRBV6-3,TGTGCCAGCAGTTCACTAGCGAGAAACTACAATGAGCAGTTCTTC,CASSSLARNYNEQFF
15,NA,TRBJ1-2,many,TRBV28,TGTGCCAGCAGTTTAGGGTCAGCAGATAACTATGGCTACACCTTC,CASSLGSADNYGYTF
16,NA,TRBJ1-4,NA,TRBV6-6,TGTGCCAGCAGTCCCCGCCCGGCAGATCTTAATGAAAAACTGTTTTTT,CASSPRPADLNEKLFF
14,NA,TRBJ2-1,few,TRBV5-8,TGTGCCAGCCCTTGGGGCGTGGGGAGCAATGAGCAGTTCTTC,CASPWGVGSNEQFF
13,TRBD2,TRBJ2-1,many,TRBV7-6,TGTGCCAGCAGCCGACTAGCCAGCTATGAGCAGTTCTTC,CASSRLASYEQFF
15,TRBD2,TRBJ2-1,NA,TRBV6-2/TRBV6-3,TGTGCCAGCAAAACTACCGGGACTAGGAGCAATGAGCAGTTCTTC,CASKTTGTRSNEQFF
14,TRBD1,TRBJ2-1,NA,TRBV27,TGTGCCAGCAGTCCGACAGGGACCTACAATGAGCAGTTCTTC,CASSPTGTYNEQFF
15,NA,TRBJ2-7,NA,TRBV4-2,TGTGCCAGCAGCCAAGATGGGGATGCCCCCTACGAGCAGTACTTC,CASSQDGDAPYEQYF
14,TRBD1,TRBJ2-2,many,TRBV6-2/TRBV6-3,TGTGCCAGCAAGCTACAGGGGGAAACCGGGGAGCTGTTTTTT,CASKLQGETGELFF